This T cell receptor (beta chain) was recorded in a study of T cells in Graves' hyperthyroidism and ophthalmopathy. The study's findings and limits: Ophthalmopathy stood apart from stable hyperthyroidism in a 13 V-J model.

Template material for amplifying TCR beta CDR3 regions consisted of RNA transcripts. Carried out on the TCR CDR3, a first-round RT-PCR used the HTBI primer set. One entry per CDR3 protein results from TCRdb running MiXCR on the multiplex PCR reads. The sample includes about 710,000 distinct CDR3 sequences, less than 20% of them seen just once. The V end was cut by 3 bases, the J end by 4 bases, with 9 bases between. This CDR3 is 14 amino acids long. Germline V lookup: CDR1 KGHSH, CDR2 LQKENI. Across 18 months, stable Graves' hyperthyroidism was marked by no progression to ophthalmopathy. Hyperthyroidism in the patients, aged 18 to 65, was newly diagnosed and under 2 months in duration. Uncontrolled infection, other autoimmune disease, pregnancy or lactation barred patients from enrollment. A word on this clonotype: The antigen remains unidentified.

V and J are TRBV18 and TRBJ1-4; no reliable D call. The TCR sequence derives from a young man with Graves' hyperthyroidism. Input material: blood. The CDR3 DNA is TGTGCCAGCTCACCGGGGAGACTTAATGAAAAACTGTTTTTT. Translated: CASSPGRLNEKLFF.